Presented here are 15 T cell receptor beta chains from one specimen sequenced in a study of shared clonotypes between healthy human individuals. The table came from immunoSEQ multiplex PCR; TCRdb's copy has only in-frame clones and leaves some out. Here the sample spans roughly 2.2 million clones, 90% to 95% being singletons. Sequenced sample: naive CD4+ T cells from PBMCs. Stated subset: CD45RA+ positively selected. The source of these receptors is a man younger than 30 in good health. Some clones in this sample may be carry-over from other donors' samples.

This chain uses TRBV5-1 with TRBJ1-1; D uncertain. Trimming took 0 bases from V and 3 from J, leaving 9 bases between them. CDR1 is SGHRS and CDR2 is YFSETQ in the germline V gene. The CDR3 runs to 14 residues. The CDR3 nucleotides are TGCGCCAGCAGCTTGGGGCGTACGGACACTGAAGCTTTCTTT. Protein product: CASSLGRTDTEAFF.

This chain links TRBV7-9 with TRBJ2-5; D is unclear. This CDR3 has 15 amino acids. V was clipped by 1 base and J by 4 bases, with 13 bases between them. Germline lookup yields CDR1 SEHNR and CDR2 FQNEAQ (reference sequence). DNA for the CDR3: TGTGCCAGCAGCTTAGTAGCCGGTCTATTAGAGACCCAGTACTTC. Protein sequence: CASSLVAGLLETQYF.

The chain combines TRBV6-5 with TRBJ2-7; tentative D call: TRBD1 (6 bases). This CDR3 contains 13 residues. Germline CDR1 reads MNHEY; CDR2 reads SVGAGI. V was pared by 8 bases and J by 4 bases, with 15 bases between. The CDR3 here is CASYQGPRYEQYF. DNA of the CDR3: TGTGCCAGCTATCAGGGGCCCAGGTACGAGCAGTACTTC.

The V call is TRBV7-2, the J call TRBJ1-3; 7 bases fit TRBD1. CDR1 is SGHTA, CDR2 FQGNSA, per germline. There are 15 residues in the CDR3. J was trimmed by 4 bases and V by 6 bases; bases with no gene match: 9. CDR3 protein: CASRLDRVGGNTIYF. The DNA of the CDR3 is TGTGCCAGCAGACTAGACAGGGTTGGCGGAAACACCATATATTTT.

This clone has a single count. The rearrangement links TRBV4-1 to TRBJ1-1, with D possibly TRBD1 on 5 matching bases. Per germline, CDR1 MGHRA and CDR2 YSYEKL. Trimming shortened V by 1 base and J by 7 bases, and 10 bases separated the two germline ends. The CDR3 is 13 amino acids. The CDR3: CASSQVVGGEAFF. The CDR3 coding sequence is TGCGCCAGCAGCCAAGTCGTGGGGGGTGAAGCTTTCTTT.

The gene calls are TRBV27 and TRBJ1-1; a possible D gene is TRBD1 (6 bases). CDR3 length equals 14 residues. Looked up from germline, CDR1 is MNHEY and CDR2 is SMNVEV (reference sequence). With 2 bases removed from V and 4 bases from J, the gap between germline ends came to 11 bases. CDR3 bases: TGTGCCAGCAGTTTAAACAGGGAGGGCACTGAAGCTTTCTTT. Amino acids: CASSLNREGTEAFF.

The chain joins TRBV21-1 to TRBJ2-5; whether TRBD1, the table's D call, matches the DNA was not checked. TRBV21-1 is an annotated pseudogene. This CDR3 comprises 23 residues. CDR3 sequence reads: CASSSLSGPGQGEIIGSQETQYF. CDR3 nucleotide sequence: TGTGCCAGCAGCTCGCTGAGTGGGCCGGGACAGGGGGAAATAATAGGGTCCCAAGAGACCCAGTACTTC.

This sequence joins TRBV2 and TRBJ2-1; 7 nucleotides align to TRBD2. Germline V gene sequence: CDR1 SNHLY, CDR2 FYNNEI. The CDR3 extends over 15 amino acids. Trimming cost V 2 bases and J 7 bases; bases outside gene matches: 8. The CDR3 is CASSEYGLGFNEQFF. In nucleotides, the CDR3 is TGTGCCAGCAGTGAATACGGACTAGGGTTTAATGAGCAGTTCTTC.

The chain has TRBV7-9 and TRBJ1-2; 7 bases map to TRBD1. Germline V gene sequence: CDR1 SEHNR, CDR2 FQNEAQ (reference sequence). The V gene end was trimmed by 5 bases and the J gene end by 4 bases; junction bases not matched to a gene: 10. The CDR3 totals 15 residues. CDR3 coding DNA: TGTGCCAGCAGCCTAGTAGGGGGACAGAGCTATGGCTACACCTTC. Translating gives CASSLVGGQSYGYTF. The whole variable domain, remainder taken from reference TRBV7-9 and TRBJ1-2, is DTGVSQNPRHKITKRGQNVTFRCDPISEHNRLYWYRQTLGQGPEFLTYFQNEAQLEKSRLLSDRFSAERPKGSFSTLEIQRTEQGDSAMYLCASSLVGGQSYGYTFGSGTRLTVV.

The rearrangement uses TRBV5-1 and TRBJ1-2; D gene ambiguous. Per germline, CDR1 SGHRS and CDR2 YFSETQ. Between the trimmed V and J ends, which lost 5 bases and 4 bases, there was a span of 12 bases. CDR3 size: 13 residues. The CDR3 spells CASSQDPGYGYTF. DNA of the CDR3: TGCGCCAGCAGTCAGGATCCGGGCTATGGCTACACCTTC.

The V call is TRBV14, the J call TRBJ2-7; TRBD1 might be the D (5 bases). This CDR3 comprises 15 residues. Germline V gene data show CDR1 as SGHDN and CDR2 as FVKESK. With 0 bases removed from V and 0 bases from J, the gap between germline ends came to 9 bases. CDR3 residues: CASSQDWGLSYEQYF. The CDR3 bases are TGTGCCAGCAGCCAAGATTGGGGCCTCTCCTACGAGCAGTACTTC.

V usage is TRBV28 and J usage is TRBJ1-5; D remains ambiguous. Germline V lookup: CDR1 MDHEN, CDR2 SYDVKM. V was cut by 7 bases and J by 11 bases, with 15 bases left in between. The CDR3 loop spans 12 amino acids. CDR3 amino acids: CASTTSSLAQHF. The CDR3 nucleotides read TGTGCCAGCACCACCTCCAGTTTGGCCCAGCATTTT.

The V and J genes are TRBV23-1 and TRBJ2-3, with 8 bases matching TRBD2. TRBV23-1 is recorded as an ORF, its role being uncertain. There are 12 residues in the CDR3. J lost 6 bases, V lost 11 bases, and 7 bases had no gene match. CDR3 sequence (DNA): TGCGCCCCGGGGGGGGAGGAGGATACGCAGTATTTT. Protein product: CAPGGEEDTQYF.

The V and J genes are TRBV7-2 and TRBJ2-1; the D gene is possibly TRBD2 (6 bases). Trimming left V 6 bases short and J 3 bases short, with 9 bases between. Germline V gene lookup returns CDR1 SGHTA and CDR2 FQGNSA. The CDR3 extends over 13 amino acids. CDR3 residues: CASRRDFYNEQFF. DNA of the CDR3: TGTGCCAGCAGAAGGGACTTCTACAATGAGCAGTTCTTC.

Regarding this clone: The sample contains more than one DNA sequence encoding this CDR3. This rearrangement joins TRBV28 to TRBJ2-7, with unresolved D. V shed 2 bases and J shed 3 bases, with 5 bases lying between them. The CDR3 totals 12 residues. Germline V CDR1 and CDR2: MDHEN, SYDVKM. The chain's CDR3 is CASSLNSYEQYF. The CDR3 DNA is TGTGCCAGCAGTTTAAACAGCTACGAGCAGTACTTC.